This T cell receptor (beta chain) was identified in a study of CD8 T cells in ankylosing spondylitis. Study findings and constraints: Disease-linked clones reportedly showed significant enrichment in matched ankylosing spondylitis synovial fluid. A motif in TCR beta, a set of 8 or 9 highly homologous variants, appeared characteristic of ankylosing spondylitis blood. Existing reports had already noted some motif variants in reactive arthritis synovial fluid and blood.

CDR1 and CDR2 from the germline V gene are LNHNV and YYDKDF (reference sequence). CDR3 size: 15 residues. Trimming pared 1 base from V and 6 bases from J, leaving 13 bases between. This clonotype has more than one count but fewer than ten. As yet, its antigen is unknown. TCRdb processed the 5' RACE reads anew with MiXCR; each CDR3 protein has one entry. The sample consists of 700,000 to 1,000,000 distinct CDR3 sequences, over 9.5% of them appearing once. The receptor comes from a male donor with ankylosing spondylitis. Sequenced material: blood, either unsorted or a sorted T cell fraction (not recorded which). The rearrangement links TRBV15 to TRBJ2-1, with D possibly being TRBD1 or TRBD2 (7 bases each). The CDR3 DNA is TGTGCCACCAGCAGAGTTCCCAGGGGGGGCAATGAGCAGTTCTTC. It is translated as CATSRVPRGGNEQFF.